This T cell receptor beta chain was observed in a study of blood T cell repertoires in COVID-19. At the level of the study: Both acute and convalescent COVID-19 samples were obtained from the United States, Italy and Spain. PBMCs, B-cell-depleted T cells, or T cells were the source of the cDNA or gDNA that made up the material.

Produced via immunoSEQ multiplex PCR; TCRdb's table is partial and in-frame only. The sample has some 210,000 clones; 80% to 85% are singletons. A single count supports this clone. Participant-reported clinical history was the basis for cohort assignment. CDR1 is KGHSH, CDR2 LQKENI, per germline. The length of the CDR3 is 16 residues. After removal of 3 bases from V and 3 bases from J, the junction contained 5 bases not matched to a gene. The sequencing sample was made of PBMCs or T cells enriched from blood (not recorded which). The source is a woman between 45 and 60 years old with acute COVID-19. The chain has TRBV18 and TRBJ2-1, with TRBD2 identical over 10 bases. CDR3 amino acids: CASSPRLAGDYNEQFF. CDR3 bases: TGTGCCAGCTCACCTAGGCTAGCGGGAGACTACAATGAGCAGTTCTTC.